The 15 T cell receptor beta chains listed next were all sequenced from one sample in a study of graft-versus-host responses after intestinal transplantation. These receptors are not linked to any known antigen. TCRdb's table, derived via immunoSEQ multiplex PCR, lists solely in-frame clones and lacks some. The data show some 95,000 clones, roughly nine tenths seen once. Here the sequenced sample was unstimulated CD8+ T cells sorted from spleen or lymph node cells, taken before intestinal transplant. The receptor set was obtained from a human donor who received an intestinal transplant.

The CDR3: CASSEFGTGENTEAFF. The CDR3 DNA reads as TGTGCCAGCAGTGAATTTGGGACAGGAGAAAACACTGAAGCTTTCTTT. The V call is TRBV2, the J call TRBJ1-1; 8 bases line up with TRBD1. The V gene end was trimmed by 2 bases and the J gene end by 2 bases; junction bases not matched to a gene: 7. The CDR3 extends over 16 amino acids. The germline V gene has CDR1 SNHLY and CDR2 FYNNEI.

This rearrangement joins TRBV15 to TRBJ2-3, with 10 bases matching TRBD2. V dropped 2 bases and J dropped 1; count of bases not matched to a gene: 6. The CDR3 has 17 amino acids. The germline V gene has CDR1 LNHNV and CDR2 YYDKDF (reference sequence). For the CDR3, the DNA is TGTGCCACCAGCAGATTCATAGCGGGAGGAGGCACAGATACGCAGTATTTT. This gives the protein CATSRFIAGGGTDTQYF.

The rearrangement uses TRBV15 and TRBJ1-4; 9 bases map to TRBD1. J was trimmed by 4 bases and V by 0 bases; bases with no gene match: 3. Germline V gene sequence: CDR1 LNHNV, CDR2 YYDKDF (reference sequence). The CDR3 loop spans 16 amino acids. The CDR3 sequence is CATSREQGAGNEKLFF. The CDR3 DNA is TGTGCCACCAGCAGAGAACAGGGGGCCGGTAATGAAAAACTGTTTTTT.

This chain links TRBV6-5 with TRBJ2-7, with D tentatively TRBD2 (6 bases). Germline values: CDR1 MNHEY, CDR2 SVGAGI. V lost 5 bases and J 7 bases, leaving 21 bases between the germline ends. The CDR3 covers 15 residues. This CDR3 is CASSQPTPGGWEQYF. CDR3 coding DNA: TGTGCCAGCAGTCAACCAACCCCCGGGGGTTGGGAGCAGTACTTC.

The J gene is TRBJ2-3, the V gene TRBV15; 8 bases match TRBD1. From germline, CDR1 is LNHNV and CDR2 YYDKDF (reference sequence). Germline trimming cut 3 bases from V and 4 bases from J; bases unmatched to any gene: 9. The CDR3 sequence is 16 residues long. This CDR3 reads CATSSDLDRVPDTQYF. The DNA for the CDR3 is TGTGCCACCAGCAGCGATTTGGACAGGGTGCCAGATACGCAGTATTTT.

A remark on this clone: This same CDR3 is encoded by further DNA sequences in the sample. The V gene is TRBV5-4, the J gene TRBJ2-7; 7 positions agree with TRBD1. This CDR3 is built from 14 residues. Germline V CDR1 and CDR2: SGHNT, YYREEE (reference sequence). V lost 0 bases to trimming and J lost 1 base; unmatched junction nucleotides: 1. The CDR3 DNA reads TGTGCCAGCAGCTTGGGACAGGGATCCTACGAGCAGTACTTC. As protein: CASSLGQGSYEQYF.

The chain joins TRBV6-5 to TRBJ2-1; TRBD2 is a possible D gene (6 bases). The V and J ends lost 5 bases and 7 bases respectively, with 6 bases between them. The CDR3 length is 11 residues. Germline values: CDR1 MNHEY, CDR2 SVGAGI. In DNA, the CDR3 is TGTGCCAGCAGTGCGGGGAATGAGCAGTTCTTC. Protein: CASSAGNEQFF.

The chain uses TRBV4-3 and TRBJ2-7, with TRBD1 matching over 7 bases. Germline V gives CDR1 LGHNA, CDR2 YSLEER. The CDR3 loop spans 13 amino acids. V trimming: 4 bases; J trimming: 5 bases; junction bases outside the gene matches: 5. For the CDR3, the DNA is TGCGCCAGCAGCCGAGACAGGGAAGACGAGCAGTACTTC. Its translation is CASSRDREDEQYF.

The gene calls are TRBV27 and TRBJ1-2; no definite D call. The length of the CDR3 is 15 residues. Looked up from germline, CDR1 is MNHEY and CDR2 is SMNVEV (reference sequence). The V and J ends lost 2 bases and 6 bases respectively, with 16 bases between them. The CDR3 DNA sequence: TGTGCCAGCAGTTTAAACTTCGGCGGGCTGGATGGCTACACCTTC. It yields the protein CASSLNFGGLDGYTF.

This rearrangement joins TRBV13 to TRBJ2-5; 9 nucleotides agree with TRBD2. CDR1 is PRHDT, CDR2 FYEKMQ, per germline (reference sequence). The ends lost 5 bases at V and 2 bases at J; junction bases unmatched: 9. The CDR3 is 16 amino acids. CDR3 in amino acids: CASSPERGAGQETQYF. Written as DNA, the CDR3 is TGTGCCAGCAGCCCAGAGCGGGGGGCGGGACAAGAGACCCAGTACTTC.

The chain employs TRBV30 and TRBJ2-3; 10 bases match TRBD1. Germline lookup yields CDR1 GTSNPN and CDR2 SVGIG (reference sequence). V gave up 7 bases and J gave up 5 bases; unmatched junction bases: 9. The length of the CDR3 is 14 residues. The CDR3 DNA reads TGTGCCTCTTCCGGGACAGGGGAGCAAGATACGCAGTATTTT. It codes for CASSGTGEQDTQYF. Supplemented by reference TRBV30 and TRBJ2-3, the full variable domain reads SQTIHQWPATLVQPVGSPLSLECTVEGTSNPNLYWYRQAAGRGLQLLFYSVGIGQISSEVPQNLSASRPQDRQFILSSKKLLLSDSGFYLCASSGTGEQDTQYFGPGTRLTVL.

The rearrangement links TRBV27 to TRBJ1-6; TRBD1 might be the D (5 bases). In germline, CDR1 is MNHEY, CDR2 SMNVEV (reference sequence). V was clipped by 6 bases and J by 1 base, with 10 bases between them. The CDR3 spans 15 residues. The CDR3 DNA sequence: TGTGCCAGCAGGCCGCAGGGTTCCTATAATTCACCCCTCCACTTT. The encoded protein is CASRPQGSYNSPLHF.

In this sample, this clone turned up once. DNA for the CDR3: TGTGCCAGCAGCTTATCGACAGGGAACACTGAAGCTTTCTTT. It specifies CASSLSTGNTEAFF. The chain is built from TRBV7-8 and TRBJ1-1; tentatively, D is TRBD1 (6 bases). CDR3 size: 14 residues. Germline CDR1 and CDR2: SGHVS and FQNEAQ. V was shortened by 2 bases and J by 1 base, with 8 bases between the two germline ends.

The chain is built from TRBV4-3 and TRBJ2-1; TRBD2 matches 8 bases. Germline CDR1 is LGHNA and CDR2 is YSLEER. This CDR3 contains 16 residues. The V gene end was trimmed by 0 bases and the J gene end by 4 bases; junction bases not matched to a gene: 5. The CDR3 loop reads CASSQDLPSGYNEQFF. The CDR3 DNA sequence: TGCGCCAGCAGCCAAGATTTGCCTAGCGGGTACAATGAGCAGTTCTTC.

In DNA, the CDR3 is TGTGCCAGCAGCCGTATAGACAGGCGTCGTTACGAGCAGTACTTC. This translates into CASSRIDRRRYEQYF. This chain joins TRBV2 and TRBJ2-7; a weak D match, TRBD1 (6 bases). Germline loops: CDR1 SNHLY, CDR2 FYNNEI. Trimming stripped 6 bases from V and 4 bases from J, with 19 bases between. The CDR3 loop spans 15 amino acids.